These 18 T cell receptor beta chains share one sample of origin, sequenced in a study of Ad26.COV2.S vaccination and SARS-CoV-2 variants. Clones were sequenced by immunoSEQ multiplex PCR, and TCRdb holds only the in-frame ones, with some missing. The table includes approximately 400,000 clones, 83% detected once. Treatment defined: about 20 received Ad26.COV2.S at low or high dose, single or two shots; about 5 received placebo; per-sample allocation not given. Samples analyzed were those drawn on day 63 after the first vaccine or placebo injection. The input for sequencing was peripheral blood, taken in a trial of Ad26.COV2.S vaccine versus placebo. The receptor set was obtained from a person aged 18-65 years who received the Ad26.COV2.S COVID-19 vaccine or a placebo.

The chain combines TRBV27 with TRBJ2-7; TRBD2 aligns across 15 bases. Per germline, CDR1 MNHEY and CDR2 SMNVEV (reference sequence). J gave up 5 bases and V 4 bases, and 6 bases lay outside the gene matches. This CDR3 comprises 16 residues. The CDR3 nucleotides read TGTGCCAGCAGTTGGACTAGCGGGAGGGCCGGCGACGAGCAGTACTTC. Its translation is CASSWTSGRAGDEQYF.

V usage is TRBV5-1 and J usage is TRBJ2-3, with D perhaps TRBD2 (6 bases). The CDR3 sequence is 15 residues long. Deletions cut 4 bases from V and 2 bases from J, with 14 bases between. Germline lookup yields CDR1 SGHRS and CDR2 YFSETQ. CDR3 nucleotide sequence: TGCGCCAGCAGCCCCCGGAGGGGTGACACAGATACGCAGTATTTT. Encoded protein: CASSPRRGDTDTQYF.

The CDR3 region has the DNA TGTGCCACCAGCCAATCCCGAGGACAAGGTTTCTACGAGCAGTACTTC. Amino acid sequence: CATSQSRGQGFYEQYF. The chain has TRBV15 and TRBJ2-7; tentatively, D is TRBD1 (5 bases). V lost 5 bases and J 3 bases, leaving 20 bases between the germline ends. The CDR3 loop spans 16 amino acids. Germline CDR1 LNHNV, CDR2 YYDKDF (reference sequence).

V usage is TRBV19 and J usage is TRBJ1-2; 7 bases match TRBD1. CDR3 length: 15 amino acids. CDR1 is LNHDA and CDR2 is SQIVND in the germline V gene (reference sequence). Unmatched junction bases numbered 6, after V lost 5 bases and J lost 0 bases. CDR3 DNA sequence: TGTGCCAGTAGTCCGACGGACAGGCCTAACTATGGCTACACCTTC. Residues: CASSPTDRPNYGYTF.

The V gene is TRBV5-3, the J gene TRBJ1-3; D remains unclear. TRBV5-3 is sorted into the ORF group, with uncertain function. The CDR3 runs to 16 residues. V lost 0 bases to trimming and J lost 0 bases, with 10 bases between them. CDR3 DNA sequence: TGTGCCAGAAGCTTGGGAGCGCTGAACTCTGGAAACACCATATATTTT. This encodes CARSLGALNSGNTIYF.

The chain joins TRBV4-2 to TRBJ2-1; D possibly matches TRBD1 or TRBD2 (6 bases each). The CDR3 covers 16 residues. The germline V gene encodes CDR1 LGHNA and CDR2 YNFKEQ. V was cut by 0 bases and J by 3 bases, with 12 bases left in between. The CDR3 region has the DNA TGTGCCAGCAGCCAAGATTTGGGGGGCCTCTACAATGAGCAGTTCTTC. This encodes CASSQDLGGLYNEQFF.

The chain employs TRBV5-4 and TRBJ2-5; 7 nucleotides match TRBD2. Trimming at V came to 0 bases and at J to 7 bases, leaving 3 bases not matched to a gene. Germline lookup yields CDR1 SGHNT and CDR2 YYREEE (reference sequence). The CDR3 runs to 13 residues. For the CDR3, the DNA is TGTGCCAGCAGCTTGGAGGGGAGGGGGACCCAGTACTTC. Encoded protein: CASSLEGRGTQYF. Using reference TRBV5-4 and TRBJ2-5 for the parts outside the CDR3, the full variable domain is ETGVTQSPTHLIKTRGQQVTLRCSSQSGHNTVSWYQQALGQGPQFIFQYYREEENGRGNFPPRFSGLQFPNYSSELNVNALELDDSALYLCASSLEGRGTQYFGPGTRLLVL.

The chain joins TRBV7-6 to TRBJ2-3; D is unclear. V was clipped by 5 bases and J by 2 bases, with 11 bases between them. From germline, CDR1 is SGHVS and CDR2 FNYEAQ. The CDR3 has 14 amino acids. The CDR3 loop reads CASSLQTTTDTQYF. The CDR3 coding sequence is TGTGCCAGCAGCCTGCAGACAACCACAGATACGCAGTATTTT.

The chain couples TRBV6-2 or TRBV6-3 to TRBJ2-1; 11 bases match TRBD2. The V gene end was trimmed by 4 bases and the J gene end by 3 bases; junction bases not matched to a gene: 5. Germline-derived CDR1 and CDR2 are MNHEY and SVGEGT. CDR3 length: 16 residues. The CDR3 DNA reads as TGTGCCAGCAGTTGGCTAGCGGGGGGCCTCTACAATGAGCAGTTCTTC. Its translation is CASSWLAGGLYNEQFF.

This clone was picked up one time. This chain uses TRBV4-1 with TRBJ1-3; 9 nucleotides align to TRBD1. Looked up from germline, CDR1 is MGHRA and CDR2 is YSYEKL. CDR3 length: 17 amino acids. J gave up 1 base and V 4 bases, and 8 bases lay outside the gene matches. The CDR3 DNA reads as TGCGCCAGCAGCCGCGAACCGGGACAGGGATCTGGAAACACCATATATTTT. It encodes CASSREPGQGSGNTIYF.

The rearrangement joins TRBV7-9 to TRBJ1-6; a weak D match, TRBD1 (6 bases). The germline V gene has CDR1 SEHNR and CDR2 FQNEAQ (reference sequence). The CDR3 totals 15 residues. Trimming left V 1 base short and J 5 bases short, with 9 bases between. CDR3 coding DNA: TGTGCCAGCAGCTTAGGGACAGTCGATAATTCACCCCTCCACTTT. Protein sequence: CASSLGTVDNSPLHF.

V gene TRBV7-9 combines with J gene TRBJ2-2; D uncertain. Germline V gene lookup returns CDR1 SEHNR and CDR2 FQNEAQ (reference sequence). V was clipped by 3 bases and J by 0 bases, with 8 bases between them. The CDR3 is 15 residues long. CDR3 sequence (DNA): TGTGCCAGCAGCTTTGGTCATTCGAACACCGGGGAGCTGTTTTTT. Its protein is CASSFGHSNTGELFF.

The CDR3 spells CATSDFSHGFHNEQFF. In nucleotides, the CDR3 is TGTGCCACCAGTGATTTCTCCCATGGGTTCCACAATGAGCAGTTCTTC. This chain connects TRBV24-1 to TRBJ2-1; D remains ambiguous. This CDR3 contains 16 residues. The V end lost 1 base, the J end lost 5 bases, and 14 bases lay between the germline ends. Looked up from germline, CDR1 is KGHDR and CDR2 is SFDVKD.

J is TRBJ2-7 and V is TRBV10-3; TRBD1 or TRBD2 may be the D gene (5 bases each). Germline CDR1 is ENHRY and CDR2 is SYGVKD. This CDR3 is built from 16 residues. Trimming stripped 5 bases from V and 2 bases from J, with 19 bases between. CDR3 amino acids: CAISKFSGRKAYEQYF. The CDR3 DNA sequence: TGTGCCATCAGTAAATTTTCGGGACGTAAAGCCTACGAGCAGTACTTC.

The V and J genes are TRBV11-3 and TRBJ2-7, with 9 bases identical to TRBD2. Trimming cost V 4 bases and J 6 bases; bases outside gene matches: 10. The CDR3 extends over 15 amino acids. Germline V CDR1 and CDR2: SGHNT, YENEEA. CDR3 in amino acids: CASSSISGSMSEQYF. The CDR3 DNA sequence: TGTGCCAGCAGCTCTATTAGCGGGAGTATGAGCGAGCAGTACTTC.

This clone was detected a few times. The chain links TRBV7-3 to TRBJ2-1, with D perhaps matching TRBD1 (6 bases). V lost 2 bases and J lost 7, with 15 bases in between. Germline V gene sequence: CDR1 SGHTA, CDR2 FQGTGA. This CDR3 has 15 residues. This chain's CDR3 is CASSLGVGQINEQFF. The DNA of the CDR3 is TGTGCCAGCAGCTTAGGGGTGGGACAAATTAATGAGCAGTTCTTC.

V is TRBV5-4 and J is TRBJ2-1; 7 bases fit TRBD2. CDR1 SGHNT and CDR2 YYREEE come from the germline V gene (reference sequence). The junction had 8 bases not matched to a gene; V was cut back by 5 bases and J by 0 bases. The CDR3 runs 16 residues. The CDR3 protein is CASRGGTGSSYNEQFF. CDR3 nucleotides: TGTGCCAGCAGGGGAGGGACGGGGAGCTCCTACAATGAGCAGTTCTTC.

CDR3 protein: CASSRRQNPSYEQYF. In DNA form, the CDR3 reads TGTGCCAGCAGCCGCCGACAGAACCCCTCCTACGAGCAGTACTTC. The chain links TRBV4-2 to TRBJ2-7; D possibly corresponds to TRBD1 (5 bases). V was pared by 4 bases and J by 0 bases, with 13 bases between. Germline lookup yields CDR1 LGHNA and CDR2 YNFKEQ. This CDR3 spans 15 amino acids.